The 24 T cell receptor beta chains reported below all come from one sample, sequenced in a study of T cell clonotyping in hematopoietic cell transplantation. Time point defined: recipient sample about 28 days before transplant, after cytoreduction. Only in-frame clones appear in the TCRdb table, and some are missing; sequencing was by immunoSEQ multiplex PCR. The sample lists around 21,000 clones; around three quarters were seen once. This specimen was peripheral blood mononuclear cells, taken before stem cell transplant. These receptors all come from a man aged 60-69 years with acute myeloid leukemia. Some clones in this sample may be carry-over from other donors' samples.

The rearrangement joins TRBV6-1 to TRBJ2-2; either TRBD1 or TRBD2 may supply D (5 bases each). The germline V gene has CDR1 MNHNS and CDR2 SASEGT. The V and J ends lost 3 bases and 2 bases respectively, with 10 bases between them. This CDR3 is 15 amino acids long. CDR3 amino acids: CASSDPGHNTGELFF. CDR3 nucleotides: TGTGCCAGCAGTGATCCGGGGCACAACACCGGGGAGCTGTTTTTT.

The V gene is TRBV19, the J gene TRBJ1-1; 7 nucleotides line up with TRBD1. Germline V CDR1 and CDR2: LNHDA, SQIVND (reference sequence). The CDR3 has 14 residues. Losses at the gene ends were 3 bases for V and 1 base for J; bases not matched to a gene: 2. For the CDR3, the DNA is TGTGCCAGTAGTATCGGGACAGCGAACACTGAAGCTTTCTTT. Translated: CASSIGTANTEAFF.

This clone was observed once. The V gene is TRBV15, the J gene TRBJ1-1, with D tentatively TRBD1 (5 bases). V was clipped by 0 bases and J by 10 bases, with 12 bases between them. CDR3 length equals 13 residues. Germline V CDR1 and CDR2: LNHNV, YYDKDF (reference sequence). The CDR3, as DNA: TGTGCCACCAGCAGAGATCTTGCGGGGGGAGCTTTCTTT. This translates into CATSRDLAGGAFF.

This chain joins TRBV28 and TRBJ1-3; D ambiguous. V gave up 3 bases and J gave up 2 bases, with 11 bases separating them. This CDR3 spans 15 amino acids. The V gene's germline CDR1 is MDHEN and CDR2 SYDVKM. The CDR3 nucleotides read TGTGCCAGCAGTTTTTTTGGGGTCCCTGGAAACACCATATATTTT. Encoded protein: CASSFFGVPGNTIYF.

The rearrangement links TRBV6-6 to TRBJ2-1; D gene ambiguous. The CDR3 is made up of 12 amino acids. Per germline, CDR1 MNHNY and CDR2 SVGAGI (reference sequence). Trimming removed 5 bases at V and 4 bases at J, with 6 bases between. The CDR3 nucleotides are TGTGCCAGCAGTCGGCCGTACAATGAGCAGTTCTTC. It yields the protein CASSRPYNEQFF.

The chain has TRBV7-6 and TRBJ2-1, with D unresolved. This CDR3 spans 14 amino acids. CDR1 SGHVS and CDR2 FNYEAQ come from the germline V gene. Trimming shortened V by 5 bases and J by 6 bases, and 14 bases separated the two germline ends. The CDR3 DNA sequence: TGTGCCAGCAGCCCAAGTGGGCGTCCCAATGAGCAGTTCTTC. Translating it yields CASSPSGRPNEQFF.

The chain carries TRBV7-9 and TRBJ2-2; TRBD2 is a possible D gene (6 bases). V shed 2 bases and J shed 11 bases, with 12 bases lying between them. CDR3 length: 13 amino acids. Per germline, CDR1 SEHNR and CDR2 FQNEAQ (reference sequence). The CDR3 here is CASSLSRGGELFF. CDR3 bases: TGTGCCAGCAGCTTATCACGGGGAGGTGAGCTGTTTTTT. Together with reference TRBV7-9 and TRBJ2-2, the CDR3 gives the full variable domain: DTGVSQNPRHKITKRGQNVTFRCDPISEHNRLYWYRQTLGQGPEFLTYFQNEAQLEKSRLLSDRFSAERPKGSFSTLEIQRTEQGDSAMYLCASSLSRGGELFFGEGSRLTVL.

The rearrangement uses TRBV4-1 and TRBJ1-5; weak D call: TRBD1 (6 bases). The CDR3 loop spans 17 amino acids. V was pared by 0 bases and J by 0 bases, with 12 bases between. The germline gives CDR1 MGHRA, CDR2 YSYEKL. The CDR3 loop reads CASSQDIQGGSNQPQHF. The CDR3, as DNA: TGCGCCAGCAGCCAAGACATACAGGGCGGTAGCAATCAGCCCCAGCATTTT.

This sequence joins TRBV5-4 and TRBJ2-7; D not certain. Germline V gives CDR1 SGHNT, CDR2 YYREEE (reference sequence). The CDR3 runs to 12 residues. V was shortened by 0 bases and J by 3 bases, with 4 bases between the two germline ends. The CDR3 is CASSLGDYEQYF. The CDR3 bases are TGTGCCAGCAGCTTGGGCGACTACGAGCAGTACTTC.

In its sample, this clone was seen a few times. The genes are TRBV5-1 and TRBJ1-6, with 9 bases fitting TRBD1. V lost 0 bases to trimming and J lost 5 bases; unmatched junction nucleotides: 3. The CDR3 runs 16 residues. The germline V gene has CDR1 SGHRS and CDR2 YFSETQ. The CDR3 loop reads CASSLGQGVHNSPLHF. CDR3 sequence (DNA): TGCGCCAGCAGCTTGGGACAGGGGGTACATAATTCACCCCTCCACTTT.

This clone was observed a handful of times. V usage is TRBV5-1 and J usage is TRBJ1-3; 7 bases are shared with TRBD1. The germline gives CDR1 SGHRS, CDR2 YFSETQ. V lost 3 bases and J lost 2; bases outside the gene matches: 2. The CDR3 is 14 amino acids. In DNA form, the CDR3 reads TGCGCCAGCAGCTCGACAGGGACTGGAAACACCATATATTTT. It translates to CASSSTGTGNTIYF.

V gene TRBV6-8 combines with J gene TRBJ2-5, with TRBD1 matching over 7 bases. The germline V gene has CDR1 MNHGY and CDR2 SAAAGT. V was clipped by 5 bases and J by 2 bases; unmatched bases: 8. This CDR3 region has 15 residues. The CDR3 DNA sequence: TGTGCCAGCAGTGAAAGACAGGGTACGCAAGAGACCCAGTACTTC. It yields the protein CASSERQGTQETQYF.

J is TRBJ1-5 and V is TRBV6-5; 7 positions match TRBD1. Germline loops: CDR1 MNHEY, CDR2 SVGAGI. The J segment lost 3 bases and the V segment lost 5 bases, leaving 4 bases of the junction unmatched. The CDR3 spans 14 residues. The CDR3 sequence: CASSPDRDNQPQHF. CDR3 nucleotides: TGTGCCAGCAGTCCTGACAGGGACAATCAGCCCCAGCATTTT.

The chain carries TRBV10-3 and TRBJ1-2; D call uncertain. Per germline, CDR1 ENHRY and CDR2 SYGVKD. Trimming took off 3 bases at V and 1 base at J, with 15 bases between the two ends. The CDR3 runs to 16 residues. CDR3 in amino acids: CAISDAADDLNYGYTF. CDR3 nucleotides: TGTGCCATCAGTGATGCCGCGGATGATCTTAACTATGGCTACACCTTC.

The V call is TRBV11-2, the J call TRBJ1-3; unclear D gene. Germline CDR1 and CDR2: SGHAT and FQNNGV. The CDR3 contains 14 residues. V dropped 4 bases and J dropped 1 base, with 8 bases sitting between them. CDR3 sequence: CASSSSTSGNTIYF. CDR3 nucleotide sequence: TGTGCCAGCAGCTCCTCAACATCTGGAAACACCATATATTTT.

J is TRBJ1-5 and V is TRBV7-3; possibly TRBD1 for D (6 bases). Trimming cost V 5 bases and J 0 bases, with 11 bases left between them. The length of the CDR3 is 15 residues. Germline values: CDR1 SGHTA, CDR2 FQGTGA. CDR3 loop: CASSPGQISNQPQHF. CDR3 nucleotide sequence: TGTGCCAGCAGCCCCGGACAGATTAGCAATCAGCCCCAGCATTTT.

V is TRBV30 and J is TRBJ1-5; D gene uncertain. In germline, CDR1 is GTSNPN, CDR2 SVGIG (reference sequence). The CDR3 spans 13 residues. Trimming took 5 bases from V and 3 from J, leaving 11 bases between them. The CDR3 DNA follows: TGTGCCTGGGCGGGAGGTGACAATCAGCCCCAGCATTTT. Translation gives CAWAGGDNQPQHF.

The chain combines TRBV19 with TRBJ2-5, with unresolved D. The J call is in doubt because the DNA end fits TRBJ2-7 better. The CDR3 runs to 15 residues. Germline CDR1 is LNHDA and CDR2 is SQIVND (reference sequence). As DNA, the CDR3 is TGTGCCAGTAGTCCCCGTTCGGGCCTCAGCTACGAGCAGTACTTC. It encodes CASSPRSGLSYEQYF.

This clone was counted between two and nine times. The rearrangement joins TRBV4-2 to TRBJ2-3, with TRBD2 identical over 9 bases. Germline lookup yields CDR1 LGHNA and CDR2 YNFKEQ. CDR3 size: 16 residues. The junction had 7 bases not matched to a gene; V was cut back by 1 base and J by 5 bases. The CDR3 sequence is CASSQGKSGGQDTQYF. Here the CDR3 DNA reads TGTGCCAGCAGCCAAGGCAAGAGCGGGGGGCAAGATACGCAGTATTTT.

The chain recombines TRBV10-3 with TRBJ1-5; D perhaps matches TRBD1 (5 bases). This CDR3 has 14 amino acids. Per germline, CDR1 ENHRY and CDR2 SYGVKD. The germline V and J ends were trimmed by 6 bases and 4 bases, with 13 bases remaining between them. The DNA for the CDR3 is TGTGCCATCAGCCTTGGGGCAGGGAATCAGCCCCAGCATTTT. As protein: CAISLGAGNQPQHF.

The V call is TRBV29-1, the J call TRBJ1-1; unclear D gene. Germline CDR1 and CDR2: SQVTM and ANQGSEA. The CDR3 spans 10 residues. The germline V and J ends were trimmed by 4 bases and 7 bases, with 7 bases remaining between them. This chain's CDR3 is CSVAGIEAFF. CDR3 nucleotide sequence: TGCAGCGTTGCAGGCATTGAAGCTTTCTTT. Looking up the rest from reference TRBV29-1 and TRBJ1-1 gives the full variable domain: SAVISQKPSRDICQRGTSLTIQCQVDSQVTMMFWYRQQPGQSLTLIATANQGSEATYESGFVIDKFPISRPNLTFSTLTVSNMSPEDSSIYLCSVAGIEAFFGQGTRLTVV.

The J gene is TRBJ1-6, the V gene TRBV4-3; the match to TRBD1 covers 8 bases. The CDR3 spans 16 residues. V lost 3 bases, J lost 7 bases, and 8 bases stayed unmatched. CDR1 and CDR2 from the germline V gene are LGHNA and YSLEER. CDR3 nucleotide sequence: TGCGCCAGCAGCCAGGACCAGGGGGCGCCCAATTCACCCCTCCACTTT. This encodes CASSQDQGAPNSPLHF.

The rearrangement joins TRBV4-2 to TRBJ1-2, with unresolved D. The CDR3 is 14 amino acids. V was shortened by 0 bases and J by 4 bases, with 9 bases between the two germline ends. CDR1 is LGHNA, CDR2 YNFKEQ, per germline. CDR3 region: CASSQDHTRYGYTF. In DNA form, the CDR3 reads TGTGCCAGCAGCCAAGACCACACCCGCTATGGCTACACCTTC.

This chain joins TRBV14 and TRBJ1-5; D is unresolved. The length of the CDR3 is 14 residues. Trimming removed 1 base at V and 2 bases at J, with 6 bases between. Germline V lookup: CDR1 SGHDN, CDR2 FVKESK. CDR3 protein: CASSQAGGNQPQHF. CDR3 DNA: TGTGCCAGCAGCCAAGCAGGTGGCAATCAGCCCCAGCATTTT.